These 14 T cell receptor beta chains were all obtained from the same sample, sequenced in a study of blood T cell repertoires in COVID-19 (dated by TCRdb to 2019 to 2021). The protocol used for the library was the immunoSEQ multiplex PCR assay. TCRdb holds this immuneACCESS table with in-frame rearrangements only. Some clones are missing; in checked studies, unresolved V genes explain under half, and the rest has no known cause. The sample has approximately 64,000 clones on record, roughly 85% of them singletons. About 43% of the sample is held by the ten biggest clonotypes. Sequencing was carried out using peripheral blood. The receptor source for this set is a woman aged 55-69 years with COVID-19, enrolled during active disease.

The CDR3 spells CASSLWRGTDTQYF. CDR3 bases: TGTGCCAGCAGTTTATGGCGGGGCACAGATACGCAGTATTTT. The V gene is TRBV28, the J gene TRBJ2-3; perhaps TRBD2 as D (5 bases). Trimming took 0 bases from V and 1 from J, leaving 5 bases between them. The germline V gene encodes CDR1 MDHEN and CDR2 SYDVKM. The CDR3 spans 14 residues.

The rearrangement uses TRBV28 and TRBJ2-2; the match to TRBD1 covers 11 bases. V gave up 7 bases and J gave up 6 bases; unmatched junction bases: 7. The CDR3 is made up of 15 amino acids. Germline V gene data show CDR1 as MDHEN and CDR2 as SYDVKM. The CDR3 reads CASTPGQGVSGELFF. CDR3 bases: TGTGCCAGCACACCGGGACAGGGGGTCTCCGGGGAGCTGTTTTTT.

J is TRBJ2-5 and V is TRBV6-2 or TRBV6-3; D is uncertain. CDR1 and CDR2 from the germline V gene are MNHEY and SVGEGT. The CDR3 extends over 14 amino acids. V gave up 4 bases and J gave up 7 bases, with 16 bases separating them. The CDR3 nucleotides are TGTGCCAGCAGTTTTCACACAGACCCCGGGACCCAGTACTTC. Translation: CASSFHTDPGTQYF.

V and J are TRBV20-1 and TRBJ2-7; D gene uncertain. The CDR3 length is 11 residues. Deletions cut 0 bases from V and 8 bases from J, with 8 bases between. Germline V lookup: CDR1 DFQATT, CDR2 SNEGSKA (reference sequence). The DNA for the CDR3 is TGCAGTGCTAGAGATAATCTCCAGCAGTACTTC. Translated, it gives CSARDNLQQYF.

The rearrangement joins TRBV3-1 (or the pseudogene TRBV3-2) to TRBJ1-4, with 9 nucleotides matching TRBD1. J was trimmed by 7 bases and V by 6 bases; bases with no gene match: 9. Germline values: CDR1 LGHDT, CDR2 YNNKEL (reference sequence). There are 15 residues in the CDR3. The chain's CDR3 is CASSDTGGKGEKLFF. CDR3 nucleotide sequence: TGTGCCAGCAGTGATACAGGGGGCAAAGGTGAAAAACTGTTTTTT.

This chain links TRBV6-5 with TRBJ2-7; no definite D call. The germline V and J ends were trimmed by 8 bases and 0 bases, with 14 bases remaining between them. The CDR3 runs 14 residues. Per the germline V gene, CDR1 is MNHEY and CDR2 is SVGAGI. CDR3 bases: TGTGCCAGCTCCTTTAGTTCCGTCTCCTACGAGCAGTACTTC. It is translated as CASSFSSVSYEQYF.

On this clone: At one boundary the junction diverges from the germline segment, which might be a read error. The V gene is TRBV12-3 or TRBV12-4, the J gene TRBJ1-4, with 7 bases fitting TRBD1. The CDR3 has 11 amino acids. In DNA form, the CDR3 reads TGTGCCAGCAGTCTGGGACAGTCCCTCAGTTTT. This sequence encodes CASSLGQSLSF.

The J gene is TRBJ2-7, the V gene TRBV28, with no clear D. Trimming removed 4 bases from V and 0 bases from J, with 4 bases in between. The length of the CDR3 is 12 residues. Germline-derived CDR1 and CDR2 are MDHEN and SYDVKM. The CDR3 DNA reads TGTGCCAGCAGTTCGTTCTCCTACGAGCAGTACTTC. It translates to CASSSFSYEQYF.

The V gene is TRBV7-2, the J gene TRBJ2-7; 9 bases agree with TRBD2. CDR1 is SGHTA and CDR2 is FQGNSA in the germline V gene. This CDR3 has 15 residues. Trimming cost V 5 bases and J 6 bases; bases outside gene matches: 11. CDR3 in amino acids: CASSPSYGRGGEQYF. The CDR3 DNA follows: TGTGCCAGCAGCCCTTCTTACGGGCGGGGGGGCGAGCAGTACTTC.

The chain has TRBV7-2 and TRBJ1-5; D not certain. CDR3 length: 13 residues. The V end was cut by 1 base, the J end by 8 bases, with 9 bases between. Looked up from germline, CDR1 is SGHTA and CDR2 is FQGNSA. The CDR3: CASSLDSSKPQHF. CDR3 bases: TGTGCCAGCAGCTTAGACTCCTCTAAGCCCCAGCATTTT.

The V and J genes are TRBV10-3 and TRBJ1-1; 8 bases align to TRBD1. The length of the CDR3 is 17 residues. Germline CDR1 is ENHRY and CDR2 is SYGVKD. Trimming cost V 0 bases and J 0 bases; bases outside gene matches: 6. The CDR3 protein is CAISESGQGAVNTEAFF. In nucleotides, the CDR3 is TGTGCCATCAGTGAGTCGGGGCAGGGGGCCGTGAACACTGAAGCTTTCTTT.

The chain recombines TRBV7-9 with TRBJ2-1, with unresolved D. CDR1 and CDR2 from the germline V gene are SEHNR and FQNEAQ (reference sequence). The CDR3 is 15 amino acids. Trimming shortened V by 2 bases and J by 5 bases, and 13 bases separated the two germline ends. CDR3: CASSLSESSHNEQFF. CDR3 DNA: TGTGCCAGCAGCTTAAGTGAGTCGAGCCACAATGAGCAGTTCTTC.

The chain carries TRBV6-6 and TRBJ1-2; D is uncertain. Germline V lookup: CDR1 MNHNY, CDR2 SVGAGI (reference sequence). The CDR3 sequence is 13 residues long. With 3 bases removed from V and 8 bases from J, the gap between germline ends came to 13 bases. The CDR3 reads CASSYTGREGYTF. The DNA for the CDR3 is TGTGCCAGCAGTTATACTGGGCGGGAGGGCTACACCTTC.

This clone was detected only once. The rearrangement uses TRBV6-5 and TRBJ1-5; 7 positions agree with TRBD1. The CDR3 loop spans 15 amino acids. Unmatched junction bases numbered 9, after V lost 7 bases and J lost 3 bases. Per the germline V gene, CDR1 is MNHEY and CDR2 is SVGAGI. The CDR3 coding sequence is TGTGCCAGCACCGATCAGGGGGTTCCCAATCAGCCCCAGCATTTT. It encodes CASTDQGVPNQPQHF.